This T cell receptor beta chain was documented in a study of cytomegalovirus exposure and HLA in healthy donors. Study-level points and caveats: In a later analysis, TCR beta V- and J-gene trimming was associated with a missense DCLRE1C variant.

PCR primers comprised 60 Vbeta and 13 Jbeta primers. The method was immunoSEQ multiplex PCR; TCRdb's version includes in-frame clones alone and lacks a portion of them. This table holds approximately 180,000 clones, around nine tenths found once. Of note for this clone: The antigen is unknown.

The length of the CDR3 is 11 residues. Germline V gene lookup returns CDR1 DFQATT and CDR2 SNEGSKA (reference sequence). V was cut by 2 bases and J by 10 bases, with 9 bases left in between. The clonotype comes from a woman under 30 in good health and CMV-seronegative. The sequenced sample was PBMCs. The chain couples TRBV20-1 to TRBJ2-1; no definite D call. The CDR3 region has the DNA TGCAGTGCTAGAACCCAGCGCGAGCAGTTCTTC. It specifies CSARTQREQFF.